This TCR beta chain was documented in a study of shared clonotypes between healthy human individuals. CDR1 and CDR2 from the germline V gene are LNHDA and SQIVND (reference sequence). The V and J ends lost 5 bases and 9 bases respectively, with 29 bases between them. CDR3 length: 17 residues. Measured with immunoSEQ multiplex PCR; TCRdb has only the in-frame clones, and not every one. Of about 490,000 clones listed, 75% to 85% are singletons. The TCR was taken from a woman in her 40s in good health. Some clones in this sample may be carry-over from other donors' samples. The chain uses TRBV19 and TRBJ2-7; D may be TRBD2 (5 bases). The specimen sequenced was PBMCs. CDR3 region: CASSPGKMVQMAGAQYF. The CDR3 DNA reads TGTGCCAGTAGTCCTGGTAAAATGGTACAAATGGCGGGCGCGCAGTACTTC.